Listed below are T cell receptor beta chains from one sample, sequenced in a study of identical twins. Via MiXCR, TCRdb re-called the 5' RACE reads, giving one row per CDR3 protein. In the table there are about 790,000 distinct CDR3 sequences, about 18% of which are singletons. The data also belong to a second study, concerning T cells expressing NK-cell markers.

Sequenced input: PBMCs. Receptor source: a woman aged 18 to 35 in good health. Both conserved end residues are part of each CDR3. The order of the fields is D gene, V gene, J gene, CDR3 length, clone size, CDR3 protein, CDR3 DNA. D genes are given only for firm matches. Where a row states a size, it is once, few, many or the class of an expanded clone; other rows omit it.

>TRBD1|TRBV9|TRBJ2-7|18|.
CASSGTGDGLLPTYEQYF
TGTGCCAGCAGCGGGACAGGGGATGGCTTACTTCCGACCTACGAGCAGTACTTC
>TRBD1|TRBV12-3/TRBV12-4|TRBJ1-2|14|.
CASSLQGAGSGYTF
TGTGCCAGCAGTTTACAGGGGGCCGGGTCGGGCTACACCTTC
>TRBD1|TRBV6-2/TRBV6-3|TRBJ1-1|14|.
CAISRTGGDTEAFF
TGTGCCATCTCACGGACAGGGGGAGACACTGAAGCTTTCTTT
>.|TRBV30|TRBJ1-6|13|few
CAWSGHVNSPLHF
TGTGCCTGGAGCGGACATGTAAATTCACCCCTCCACTTT
>.|TRBV10-1|TRBJ2-1|16|few
CASSESQGGSYNEQFF
TGCGCCAGCAGTGAGTCGCAAGGAGGATCCTACAATGAGCAGTTCTTC
>.|TRBV6-2/TRBV6-3|TRBJ1-1|17|few
CASSKPSHLPWEGQAFF
TGTGCCAGCAGTAAGCCCTCACACCTTCCTTGGGAGGGACAAGCTTTCTTT
>TRBD2|TRBV20-1|TRBJ2-3|17|few
CSARRLAGTGDTDTQYF
TGCAGTGCTAGGAGGCTAGCGGGAACCGGGGACACAGATACGCAGTATTTT
>.|TRBV10-3|TRBJ2-5|14|.
CATGGQGTTETQYF
TGTGCCACCGGCGGGCAGGGAACCACAGAGACCCAGTACTTC
>.|TRBV7-2|TRBJ1-6|12|few
CASSDYNSPLHF
TGTGCCAGCAGCGACTATAATTCACCCCTCCACTTT
>.|TRBV25-1|TRBJ2-3|14|many
CASSESGRTDTQYF
TGTGCCAGCAGTGAATCTGGTCGTACAGATACGCAGTATTTT
>.|TRBV5-1|TRBJ1-1|13|.
CASSLGTQTEAFF
TGCGCCAGCAGCTTGGGGACCCAAACTGAAGCTTTCTTT
>.|TRBV7-2|TRBJ2-5|15|once
CASSSGDGSYETQYF
TGTGCCAGCAGCTCGGGGGACGGGAGCTACGAGACCCAGTACTTC
>.|TRBV12-3/TRBV12-4|TRBJ1-2|15|many
CASSHLWRGLSGYTF
TGTGCCAGCAGTCACCTCTGGAGAGGCCTCAGTGGCTACACCTTC
>.|TRBV6-2/TRBV6-3|TRBJ1-2|14|.
CASSQYGTNYGYTF
TGTGCCAGCAGTCAATACGGAACTAACTATGGCTACACCTTC
>.|TRBV5-1|TRBJ1-2|13|.
CASSPPGNDGYTF
TGCGCCAGCAGCCCCCCGGGTAACGATGGCTACACCTTC
>TRBD1|TRBV20-1|TRBJ1-6|13|.
CSARDRGFSPLHF
TGCAGTGCTAGGGACAGGGGGTTTTCACCCCTCCACTTT
>TRBD1|TRBV6-5|TRBJ1-1|14|.
CASSFKTGGRKTFF
TGTGCCAGCAGTTTTAAGACAGGGGGCCGTAAAACTTTCTTT
>TRBD2|TRBV7-2|TRBJ2-1|17|.
CASSLVARLAGVNEQFF
TGTGCCAGCAGCTTAGTAGCCCGACTAGCGGGAGTCAATGAGCAGTTCTTC
>.|TRBV12-3/TRBV12-4|TRBJ2-2|20|.
CASGQLKIGLAYSNTGELFF
TGTGCCAGCGGTCAACTAAAAATCGGGTTGGCGTACTCGAACACCGGGGAGCTGTTTTTT
>.|TRBV12-3/TRBV12-4|TRBJ1-2|11|few
CASISYYGYTF
TGTGCCAGCATCAGTTACTATGGCTACACCTTC
>TRBD1|TRBV15|TRBJ2-5|14|.
CATSLGQGRETQYF
TGTGCCACCAGCCTGGGACAGGGGAGAGAGACCCAGTACTTC
>.|TRBV29-1|TRBJ2-7|14|few
CSVEVQGRPYEQYF
TGCAGCGTTGAAGTTCAGGGGAGACCCTACGAGCAGTACTTC
>.|TRBV12-3/TRBV12-4|TRBJ2-2|15|.
CASSFGNRNTGELFF
TGTGCCAGCAGTTTCGGGAATCGGAACACCGGGGAGCTGTTTTTT
>TRBD2|TRBV7-2|TRBJ2-3|15|few
CASSWGGDYTNTQYF
TGTGCCAGCAGCTGGGGCGGGGACTATACAAATACGCAGTATTTT
>.|TRBV6-1|TRBJ2-3|13|few
CASTPAGTDTQYF
TGTGCCAGCACCCCGGCGGGCACAGATACGCAGTATTTT